The sequence of this TCR beta chain was determined in a study of a mutant IDH1 vaccine in newly diagnosed glioma. Study-wide context: Patients previously underwent radiotherapy, temozolomide, or both, and most underwent both. Study-level findings and limits: Changes in the top peripheral T cell clonotypes seemingly had no bearing on pseudoprogression. Vaccine-induced responses were seen in under 95% of patients, spanning several MHC alleles.

The V end was cut by 3 bases, the J end by 0 bases, with 10 bases between. Germline CDR1 PRHDT, CDR2 FYEKMQ (reference sequence). This CDR3 is built from 15 residues. Described time point: baseline, week 1 (first vaccination visit). Sample treatment: pre-vaccination baseline after standard-of-care therapy. Donor diagnoses consisted of new WHO grade 3 or 4 IDH1-mutant, ATRX-lost astrocytomas. This clone occurred once. Its antigen is still unknown. The protocol was immunoSEQ multiplex PCR, while the TCRdb copy is restricted to in-frame clones and leaves out a portion. The data hold about 88,000 clones, with over 70% observed a single time.

The receptor's source is a man in his forties or fifties with glioma. Some clones in this sample may be carry-over from other donors' samples. The chain has TRBV13 and TRBJ2-3, with a tentative D call TRBD1 (6 bases). The specimen comprised PBMCs, sampled from a glioma patient treated with radiotherapy, temozolomide or both. The CDR3 DNA reads as TGTGCCAGCAGCTTCAGGGGTGGGAGCACAGATACGCAGTATTTT. It codes for CASSFRGGSTDTQYF.